This TCR beta chain is drawn from a study of OX40 agonist ivuxolimab in advanced cancers. General observations from the study: The authors did not determine the antigen specificity of the expanded peripheral T cells. Among the lowest peripheral clonal expansion occurred in 0.1-3.0 mg/kg partial responders. Clonal expansion from baseline to week 6 occurred in both CD4+ and CD8+ T cells.

This table comes from immunoSEQ multiplex PCR, and its TCRdb copy is limited to in-frame clones, with some not included. Counted here are roughly 80,000 clones, about 86% occurring once; the ten biggest clones make up 6% to 8%. In this sample, this clone turned up once. As yet, its antigen is unknown. V was trimmed by 2 bases and J by 5 bases, leaving 12 bases between them. This CDR3 has 13 amino acids. In germline, CDR1 is SQVTM, CDR2 ANQGSEA. The chain uses TRBV29-1 and TRBJ2-5, with unresolved D. The sequence was collected from an adult with an advanced solid tumor such as melanoma, head and neck, liver or kidney cancer. The source was CD4+ or CD8+ T cells sorted from blood, collected in a trial of the OX40 agonist ivuxolimab. CDR3 nucleotide sequence: TGCAGCGTTGAATATACCAGACGGGAGACCCAGTACTTC. Its translation is CSVEYTRRETQYF.